These T cell receptor beta chains were read from a single sample in a study of blood T cell repertoires in COVID-19. Clones were sequenced by immunoSEQ multiplex PCR, and TCRdb holds only the in-frame ones, with some missing. The data contain 250,000 to 350,000 clones, about 88% of them singletons. Material for sequencing was peripheral blood. The receptors derive from a woman in her thirties with COVID-19, enrolled during active disease. CDR3s include the opening cysteine and the closing phenylalanine or tryptophan. D genes are given only for firm matches.

TRBD2	TRBV28	TRBJ2-6	17	CASRESPGLAGGNVLTF	TGTGCCAGCCGTGAGAGTCCGGGACTAGCGGGAGGCAACGTCCTGACTTTC
NA	TRBV11-2	TRBJ2-5	16	CASSSPGVATQETQYF	TGTGCCAGCAGCTCCCCCGGGGTAGCGACCCAAGAGACCCAGTACTTC
NA	TRBV18	TRBJ2-7	13	CASSPPPGIEQYF	TGTGCCAGCTCACCACCGCCAGGGATCGAGCAGTACTTC
NA	TRBV5-4	TRBJ1-1	13	CASGLDWNTEAFF	TGTGCCAGCGGGTTGGACTGGAACACTGAAGCTTTCTTT
TRBD1	TRBV29-1	TRBJ2-1	12	CSVGTGMSEQFF	TGCAGCGTAGGGACAGGGATGAGTGAGCAGTTCTTC
NA	TRBV6-4	TRBJ2-7	13	CASNCWRDYEQYF	TGTGCCAGCAATTGTTGGCGGGATTACGAGCAGTACTTC
NA	TRBV28	TRBJ1-5	16	CASSPTTRSPNQPQHF	TGTGCCAGCAGTCCCACGACACGATCCCCCAATCAGCCCCAGCATTTT
NA	TRBV30	TRBJ2-1	13	CACRQSGYYEQFF	TGTGCCTGCAGACAGAGTGGATACTATGAGCAGTTCTTC
NA	TRBV10-3	TRBJ1-2	15	CAIRFPIEYGYGYTF	TGTGCCATCAGATTCCCTATAGAGTATGGCTATGGCTACACCTTC
TRBD1	TRBV4-1	TRBJ1-2	17	CASSQDSGQGANYGYTF	TGCGCCAGCAGCCAAGATTCGGGACAGGGGGCAAACTATGGCTACACCTTC
TRBD1	TRBV19	TRBJ2-7	13	CASSNRGLDEQYF	TGTGCCAGTAGTAACAGGGGGCTGGACGAGCAGTACTTC
NA	TRBV24-1	TRBJ1-1	13	CATSDTGNTEAFF	TGTGCCACCAGTGATACGGGAAACACTGAAGCTTTCTTT
NA	TRBV7-9	TRBJ1-3	17	CASSLAGTGHSGNTIYF	TGTGCCAGCAGCTTAGCAGGCACAGGTCACTCTGGAAACACCATATATTTT
TRBD2	TRBV11-2	TRBJ2-2	14	CASSFNSGTGELFF	TGTGCCAGCAGCTTCAATAGCGGGACCGGGGAGCTGTTTTTT
TRBD1	TRBV14	TRBJ2-1	17	CASSLQLGTGGWNEQFF	TGTGCCAGCAGCCTCCAGCTAGGGACAGGGGGCTGGAATGAGCAGTTCTTC
TRBD1	TRBV3-1/TRBV3-2	TRBJ1-1	14	CASSRWDRNTEAFF	TGTGCCAGCAGCCGATGGGACAGAAACACTGAAGCTTTCTTT
NA	TRBV30	TRBJ2-7	12	CACTGLLYEQYF	TGTGCCTGCACAGGGTTGCTCTACGAGCAGTACTTC
NA	TRBV12-3/TRBV12-4	TRBJ2-1	13	CASSNSSYNEQFF	TGTGCCAGCAGTAATAGCTCCTACAATGAGCAGTTCTTC
TRBD2	TRBV2	TRBJ2-7	16	CASSEDAGGLPTEQYF	TGTGCCAGCAGTGAAGATGCGGGAGGGCTCCCCACCGAGCAGTACTTC
TRBD1	TRBV18	TRBJ1-5	13	CASSPQGDQPQHF	TGTGCCAGCTCACCTCAGGGGGATCAGCCCCAGCATTTT
TRBD1	TRBV18	TRBJ2-7	16	CASSPPNGQGLNEQYF	TGTGCCAGCTCACCACCCAACGGACAGGGATTGAACGAGCAGTACTTC
TRBD2	TRBV24-1	TRBJ2-1	16	CATSDLATSGRDEQFF	TGTGCCACCAGTGATTTGGCGACTAGCGGGAGAGATGAGCAGTTCTTC
TRBD1	TRBV6-5	TRBJ2-1	14	CASKGQGPFGEQFF	TGTGCCAGCAAAGGACAGGGGCCCTTCGGGGAGCAGTTCTTC
TRBD1	TRBV28	TRBJ1-5	15	CASSLRQGPNQPQHF	TGTGCCAGCAGTTTACGACAGGGGCCCAATCAGCCCCAGCATTTT
NA	TRBV6-5	TRBJ2-7	12	CAGGLNSYEQYF	TGTGCCGGTGGACTGAACTCCTACGAGCAGTACTTC
TRBD1	TRBV28	TRBJ1-2	13	CASSQTGSYGYTF	TGTGCCAGCAGCCAGACAGGGAGCTATGGCTACACCTTC
NA	TRBV5-1	TRBJ1-5	15	CASSLAGDSNQPQHF	TGCGCCAGCAGCTTGGCGGGGGATAGCAATCAGCCCCAGCATTTT
TRBD1	TRBV6-5	TRBJ1-2	15	CASSYSRQGLDGYTF	TGTGCCAGCAGTTACTCGCGACAGGGTTTGGATGGCTACACCTTC
NA	TRBV6-5	TRBJ1-2	12	CASTSLRLGYTF	TGTGCCAGCACCAGTCTCAGACTTGGCTACACCTTC
NA	TRBV9	TRBJ2-2	14	CASSVALNTGELFF	TGTGCCAGCAGCGTAGCCTTGAACACCGGGGAGCTGTTTTTT
TRBD2	TRBV30	TRBJ2-3	15	CAWSVQGLAGDTQYF	TGTGCCTGGAGTGTACAGGGACTAGCGGGTGATACGCAGTATTTT
NA	TRBV18	TRBJ2-1	15	CASSPYVSQSNEQFF	TGTGCCAGCTCACCCTACGTTTCCCAAAGCAATGAGCAGTTCTTC
TRBD2	TRBV7-2	TRBJ2-1	14	CASSLLAVYNEQFF	TGTGCCAGCAGCTTACTAGCGGTATACAATGAGCAGTTCTTC
NA	TRBV13	TRBJ2-5	13	CASSLGRQETQYF	TGTGCCAGCAGCTTAGGGCGCCAAGAGACCCAGTACTTC
NA	TRBV11-3	TRBJ1-6	15	CASSLTSGRGSPLHF	TGTGCCAGCAGCTTAACCTCAGGTCGTGGATCACCCCTCCACTTT
NA	TRBV5-4	TRBJ2-1	16	CASSVSGTARMDEQFF	TGTGCCAGCAGCGTCTCCGGGACTGCCCGGATGGATGAGCAGTTCTTC
NA	TRBV6-5	TRBJ1-4	13	CATKPSLFEKLFF	TGTGCCACCAAACCTAGTTTGTTCGAAAAACTGTTTTTT
TRBD1	TRBV12-5	TRBJ2-1	16	CASGLSGQGSYNEQFF	TGTGCTAGTGGTTTGTCGGGACAGGGCTCCTACAATGAGCAGTTCTTC
TRBD2	TRBV5-3	TRBJ2-1	17	CARSLRLAGHLTGEQFF	TGTGCCAGAAGCTTGAGACTAGCGGGCCACCTAACCGGGGAGCAGTTCTTC
TRBD1	TRBV28	TRBJ1-1	15	CASSSGTGTNTEAFF	TGTGCCAGCAGTTCAGGGACAGGGACGAACACTGAAGCTTTCTTT